One and the same sample provided the 17 T cell receptor beta chains below, sequenced in a study of T cell responses to AZD1222 COVID-19 vaccine (dated by TCRdb to about 2021). The sample's time point label, decoded: baseline before first vaccination. Libraries were built with the immunoSEQ multiplex PCR assay. TCRdb carries this immuneACCESS record with in-frame sequences only. Its versions omit some clonotypes, under half of them owing to an unresolved V gene in the studies checked, with the rest unexplained. This sample gives 120,000 to 150,000 clones in total; approximately 94% of them show up just once. The biggest ten clones account for about 1.9% of the sample. The sample in question was peripheral blood, obtained on day 0 of AZD1222 vaccination. These receptors all stem from an adult in good health.

This chain uses TRBV3-1 (or the pseudogene TRBV3-2) with TRBJ2-3; the match to TRBD2 covers 10 bases. The trim removed 0 bases at V and 4 bases at J, leaving 4 bases unmatched. CDR1 is LGHDT and CDR2 is YNNKEL in the germline V gene (reference sequence). CDR3 length: 16 residues. The CDR3 nucleotides are TGTGCCAGCAGCCAAGAAGCGGGGGGGGTTGCAGATACGCAGTATTTT. It codes for CASSQEAGGVADTQYF.

The chain uses TRBV5-4 and TRBJ2-2; D is unclear. The CDR3 has 16 amino acids. V gave up 0 bases and J gave up 0 bases, with 9 bases separating them. CDR1 and CDR2 (germline): SGHNT, YYREEE (reference sequence). The CDR3 DNA reads as TGTGCCAGCAGCTTGGAACACGGAGCGAACACCGGGGAGCTGTTTTTT. Its protein is CASSLEHGANTGELFF.

The CDR3 coding sequence is TGTGCCAGCAGCTTAGCGAGAGGGGAAGCTTTCTTT. Protein product: CASSLARGEAFF. The chain recombines TRBV7-2 with TRBJ1-1; D uncertain. The CDR3 spans 12 residues. Trimming left V 0 bases short and J 8 bases short, with 7 bases between. Looked up from germline, CDR1 is SGHTA and CDR2 is FQGNSA. Based on the CDR3 plus reference TRBV7-2 and TRBJ1-1, the full variable domain is GAGVSQSPSNKVTEKGKDVELRCDPISGHTALYWYRQSLGQGLEFLIYFQGNSAPDKSGLPSDRFSAERTGGSVSTLTIQRTQQEDSAVYLCASSLARGEAFFGQGTRLTVV.

This clone was counted once. The rearrangement links TRBV4-1 to TRBJ1-1, with a possible D match to TRBD1 (5 bases). Germline loops: CDR1 MGHRA, CDR2 YSYEKL. V gave up 4 bases and J gave up 4 bases, with 16 bases separating them. The CDR3 sequence is 15 residues long. Here the CDR3 DNA reads TGCGCCAGCAGCCCCAGGGCTGGGAGGAGCACTGAAGCTTTCTTT. The encoded protein is CASSPRAGRSTEAFF.

This chain links TRBV5-1 with TRBJ2-3; no reliable D call. CDR3 length equals 15 residues. Germline-derived CDR1 and CDR2 are SGHRS and YFSETQ. The V end was cut by 4 bases, the J end by 0 bases, with 12 bases between. CDR3 protein: CASSVPASSTDTQYF. The CDR3 nucleotides are TGCGCCAGCAGCGTGCCAGCTTCTAGCACAGATACGCAGTATTTT. Variable domain in full (rest from reference TRBV5-1 and TRBJ2-3): KAGVTQTPRYLIKTRGQQVTLSCSPISGHRSVSWYQQTPGQGLQFLFEYFSETQRNKGNFPGRFSGRQFSNSRSEMNVSTLELGDSALYLCASSVPASSTDTQYFGPGTRLTVL.

This clone showed up just once. The chain employs TRBV14 and TRBJ1-1, with D perhaps matching TRBD1 (5 bases). The V end lost 5 bases, the J end lost 1 base, and 14 bases lay between the germline ends. Germline CDR1 SGHDN, CDR2 FVKESK. The CDR3 loop spans 15 amino acids. The CDR3 region is CASSSRRQGNTEAFF. As DNA, the CDR3 is TGTGCCAGCAGCTCTCGGCGGCAGGGGAACACTGAAGCTTTCTTT.

This chain connects TRBV19 to TRBJ1-4; D ambiguous. Trimming left V 4 bases short and J 9 bases short, with 15 bases between. The germline CDR1 and CDR2 sequences are LNHDA and SQIVND (reference sequence). This CDR3 is 14 amino acids long. This chain's CDR3 is CASSTGAGKQKLFF. CDR3 bases: TGTGCCAGTAGTACCGGAGCCGGGAAGCAAAAACTGTTTTTT.

The rearrangement uses TRBV2 and TRBJ1-2; TRBD1 is a possible D gene (6 bases). Germline V gene lookup returns CDR1 SNHLY and CDR2 FYNNEI. The CDR3 spans 15 residues. V dropped 1 base and J dropped 6 bases, with 15 bases sitting between them. For the CDR3, the DNA is TGTGCCAGCAGTGAAGAACTGGGGGGCTCGGATGGCTACACCTTC. Amino acid sequence: CASSEELGGSDGYTF. Combining the CDR3 with reference TRBV2 and TRBJ1-2 gives the whole variable domain EPEVTQTPSHQVTQMGQEVILRCVPISNHLYFYWYRQILGQKVEFLVSFYNNEISEKSEIFDDQFSVERPDGSNFTLKIRSTKLEDSAMYFCASSEELGGSDGYTFGSGTRLTVV.

The rearrangement links TRBV7-9 to TRBJ2-1, with 7 bases identical to TRBD1. V shed 1 base and J 5 bases; nucleotides not matched to a gene: 2. Looked up from germline, CDR1 is SEHNR and CDR2 is FQNEAQ (reference sequence). The CDR3 is 14 amino acids. CDR3 sequence reads: CASSLDRGDNEQFF. The DNA for the CDR3 is TGTGCCAGCAGCTTAGACAGGGGTGACAATGAGCAGTTCTTC.

The J gene is TRBJ2-5, the V gene TRBV7-3, with D possibly matching TRBD2 (6 bases). The V gene lost 5 bases and the J gene lost 7 bases, with 14 bases spanning the gap. This CDR3 region has 13 residues. Germline assignment: CDR1 SGHTA and CDR2 FQGTGA. CDR3: CASSQPGEGTQYF. The CDR3 DNA reads TGTGCCAGCAGCCAACCGGGAGAGGGGACCCAGTACTTC.

The rearrangement links TRBV2 to TRBJ1-2; weak D call: TRBD1 (5 bases). The CDR3 has 13 residues. The ends were cut back, 8 bases at V and 6 bases at J, with 16 bases in the middle. Germline V lookup: CDR1 SNHLY, CDR2 FYNNEI. The CDR3 DNA follows: TGTGCCAGCTCCCCAGATGGGGGGGATGGCTACACCTTC. Its protein product is CASSPDGGDGYTF.

V is TRBV28 and J is TRBJ1-1; 9 nucleotides align to TRBD1. CDR1 MDHEN and CDR2 SYDVKM come from the germline V gene. Unmatched junction bases numbered 7, after V lost 6 bases and J lost 2 bases. The CDR3 sequence is 15 residues long. The CDR3, as DNA: TGTGCCAGCAGCCAAGGACAGGGGCCAAACACTGAAGCTTTCTTT. This sequence encodes CASSQGQGPNTEAFF.

The V gene is TRBV5-1, the J gene TRBJ1-6; possible D gene TRBD1, 6 bases. From germline, CDR1 is SGHRS and CDR2 YFSETQ. Trimming removed 2 bases from V and 6 bases from J, with 12 bases in between. The CDR3 spans 15 residues. Here the CDR3 DNA reads TGCGCCAGCAGCTTAGAGGGACACCTTAATTCACCCCTCCACTTT. Protein: CASSLEGHLNSPLHF.

The chain couples TRBV3-1 (or the pseudogene TRBV3-2) to TRBJ1-1; TRBD1 is a possible D gene (5 bases). CDR1 and CDR2 from the germline V gene are LGHDT and YNNKEL (reference sequence). The CDR3 totals 16 residues. Trimming removed 4 bases from V and 3 bases from J, with 18 bases in between. The CDR3 nucleotides read TGTGCCAGCAGCCCGTCCCGACTCCAGGGCTACACTGAAGCTTTCTTT. Residues: CASSPSRLQGYTEAFF.

V is TRBV19 and J is TRBJ2-1; the D gene is possibly TRBD1 (5 bases). The CDR3 contains 13 residues. The V gene lost 1 base and the J gene lost 5 bases, with 6 bases spanning the gap. Per germline, CDR1 LNHDA and CDR2 SQIVND (reference sequence). This CDR3 reads CASSIARDNEQFF. CDR3 in DNA: TGTGCCAGTAGTATAGCCAGGGACAATGAGCAGTTCTTC.

This chain connects TRBV5-1 to TRBJ1-2; D is unclear. Germline CDR1 reads SGHRS; CDR2 reads YFSETQ. V was cut by 4 bases and J by 0 bases, with 16 bases left in between. CDR3 length: 16 residues. For the CDR3, the DNA is TGCGCCAGCAGCCTGGTCCCCACAGCCCCTAACTATGGCTACACCTTC. Amino acid sequence: CASSLVPTAPNYGYTF.

The genes are TRBV15 and TRBJ2-3; D ambiguous. CDR1 and CDR2 (germline): LNHNV, YYDKDF (reference sequence). The CDR3 extends over 13 amino acids. V shed 3 bases and J shed 3 bases, with 7 bases lying between them. The chain's CDR3 is CATSRDRTDTQYF. CDR3 nucleotides: TGTGCCACCAGCAGGGACCGGACAGATACGCAGTATTTT.